A selection of T cell receptor beta chains follows, all from one sample in a study of post-analysis software for immune sequencing data. TCRdb ran MiXCR on the PCR reads and lists one entry per CDR3 protein. The sample consists of roughly 800,000 distinct CDR3 sequences, around 53% of them appearing once. The specimen was blood. The source of these receptors is a girl aged 10 to 17 with multiple sclerosis. The CDR3 runs from the conserved cysteine through the conserved F or W. D genes are given only for firm matches. Rows give clone size only sometimes, using once, few, many, or a class for an expanded clone.

d_gene	j_gene	abundance	v_gene	CDR3nt	CDR3aa
TRBD2	TRBJ2-1	.	TRBV5-1	TGCGCCAGCAGCTTGCGAACGGGGGGGCCAAGTGAGCAGTTCTTC	CASSLRTGGPSEQFF
TRBD1	TRBJ1-2	.	TRBV5-1	TGCGCCAGCAGCTCGGCAGGGGGCGACTATGGCTACACCTTC	CASSSAGGDYGYTF
TRBD1	TRBJ2-7	.	TRBV28	TGTGCCAGCAGTTTATGGGGGGGGACAGGGGCCTACGAGCAGTACTTC	CASSLWGGTGAYEQYF
TRBD1	TRBJ2-3	.	TRBV9	TGTGCCAGCAGCCTAGGACAGGGGGTCCCTACAGATACGCAGTATTTT	CASSLGQGVPTDTQYF
.	TRBJ1-4	.	TRBV5-1	TGCGCCAGCACGTCTCGTAATGAAAAACTGTTTTTT	CASTSRNEKLFF
.	TRBJ2-5	many	TRBV20-1	TGCAGTGCTAGTGGCCTCGGTGTCGGGACCCAGTACTTC	CSASGLGVGTQYF
.	TRBJ1-4	.	TRBV20-1	TGCAGTGCTAGAGATTTCCGGAGGGACCCTAATGAAAAACTGTTTTTT	CSARDFRRDPNEKLFF
.	TRBJ1-5	.	TRBV7-9	TGTGCCAGCAGCTTAGGACGGAACAATCAGCCCCAGCATTTT	CASSLGRNNQPQHF
.	TRBJ1-1	.	TRBV29-1	TGCAGCGCGCTCCCTGCAGGCGGCACTGAAGCTTTCTTT	CSALPAGGTEAFF
TRBD2	TRBJ2-1	.	TRBV9	TGTGCCAGCAGCGTAGTAGCGGGAGGGTGGAATGAGCAGTTCTTC	CASSVVAGGWNEQFF
.	TRBJ2-3	.	TRBV7-2	TGTGCCAGCAGCTTAGTGAGCGGGTTTAGCACAGATACGCAGTATTTT	CASSLVSGFSTDTQYF
.	TRBJ1-5	.	TRBV20-1	TGCAGTGCTAGAGAATTTTCGGTTACGAGCAATCAGCCCCAGCATTTT	CSAREFSVTSNQPQHF
.	TRBJ2-1	.	TRBV7-9	TGTGCCAGCAGCTTGAGAGCCAGGGAAGGCAATGAGCAGTTCTTC	CASSLRAREGNEQFF